The 26 T cell receptor beta chains listed next were all sequenced from one sample in a study of blood T cell repertoires in COVID-19. The assay was immunoSEQ multiplex PCR, and TCRdb's table has in-frame clones only and misses some. This table holds 380,000 or so clones, around nine tenths found once. Sequenced input: PBMCs or T cells enriched from blood (not recorded which). The receptors here all came from a woman younger than 45 with acute COVID-19.

This chain connects TRBV6-6 to TRBJ2-1, with 12 bases fitting TRBD2. CDR3 length: 15 amino acids. The trim removed 5 bases at V and 5 bases at J, leaving 4 bases unmatched. Germline V CDR1 and CDR2: MNHNY, SVGAGI (reference sequence). The CDR3 nucleotides read TGTGCCAGCAGTACCCGACTAGCGGGGGACAATGAGCAGTTCTTC. It yields the protein CASSTRLAGDNEQFF.

This chain joins TRBV29-1 and TRBJ2-1, with D tentatively TRBD2 (5 bases). Germline assignment: CDR1 SQVTM and CDR2 ANQGSEA. The CDR3 has 13 amino acids. V lost 4 bases and J lost 5, with 12 bases in between. The CDR3 loop is CSVGFGGHNEQFF. The CDR3 DNA reads as TGCAGCGTTGGATTCGGAGGTCACAATGAGCAGTTCTTC.

The J gene is TRBJ1-5, the V gene TRBV30; a weak D match, TRBD1 (6 bases). The CDR3 loop spans 13 amino acids. The V end lost 0 bases, the J end lost 7 bases, and 10 bases lay between the germline ends. CDR1 and CDR2 from the germline V gene are GTSNPN and SVGIG (reference sequence). CDR3 coding DNA: TGTGCCTGGAGTGTAGGCAGGGGACAGCCCCAGCATTTT. It specifies CAWSVGRGQPQHF.

The genes are TRBV6-2 or TRBV6-3 and TRBJ2-7, with D possibly TRBD1 on 6 matching bases. Germline V gives CDR1 MNHEY, CDR2 SVGEGT. V shed 6 bases and J shed 4 bases, with 13 bases lying between them. CDR3 length equals 13 residues. CDR3 sequence: CASSPTGLYEQYF. The CDR3 DNA is TGTGCCAGCAGCCCCACAGGGCTGTACGAGCAGTACTTC.

V is TRBV7-9 and J is TRBJ1-6, with no clear D. Looked up from germline, CDR1 is SEHNR and CDR2 is FQNEAQ (reference sequence). Trimming left V 2 bases short and J 0 bases short, with 11 bases between. This CDR3 comprises 17 residues. Written as DNA, the CDR3 is TGTGCCAGCAGCTTACCCGCGGGGAGCTCCTATAATTCACCCCTCCACTTT. It codes for CASSLPAGSSYNSPLHF.

The gene calls are TRBV11-1 and TRBJ2-7; D ambiguous. With 6 bases removed from V and 2 bases from J, the gap between germline ends came to 11 bases. Looked up from germline, CDR1 is SGHAT and CDR2 is FQDESV (reference sequence). This CDR3 contains 13 residues. The CDR3 DNA reads as TGTGCCAGCAGTTCTATACCGACCTACGAGCAGTACTTC. Amino acids: CASSSIPTYEQYF.

The chain has TRBV9 and TRBJ2-1; D is possibly TRBD2 (5 bases). The CDR3 totals 13 residues. The V end lost 0 bases, the J end lost 5 bases, and 6 bases lay between the germline ends. Germline CDR1 is SGDLS and CDR2 is YYNGEE. The CDR3: CASSVEGDNEQFF. CDR3 DNA: TGTGCCAGCAGCGTAGAGGGAGACAATGAGCAGTTCTTC.

Worth noting for this clone: Other DNA sequences from this sample encode an identical CDR3 as well. The V gene is TRBV6-5, the J gene TRBJ1-1, with a weak D call TRBD1 (5 bases). The V gene lost 0 bases and the J gene lost 0 bases, with 8 bases spanning the gap. Germline CDR1 and CDR2: MNHEY and SVGAGI. The CDR3 length is 15 residues. The CDR3 reads CASSYSGAMNTEAFF. The CDR3 bases are TGTGCCAGCAGTTACTCTGGGGCTATGAACACTGAAGCTTTCTTT.

J is TRBJ1-5 and V is TRBV4-3; no reliable D call. Trimming left V 3 bases short and J 0 bases short, with 9 bases between. CDR1 and CDR2 from the germline V gene are LGHNA and YSLEER. This CDR3 spans 15 amino acids. CDR3 region: CASSQYHSSNQPQHF. The CDR3 DNA sequence: TGCGCCAGCAGCCAGTACCACAGTAGCAATCAGCCCCAGCATTTT.

The rearrangement links TRBV11-3 to TRBJ1-2; TRBD1 aligns across 8 bases. The CDR3 totals 12 residues. The ends lost 4 bases at V and 7 bases at J; junction bases unmatched: 2. From germline, CDR1 is SGHNT and CDR2 YENEEA. CDR3 DNA: TGTGCCAGCAGCTGGCAGGGGGCTGGCTACACCTTC. Its translation: CASSWQGAGYTF. Complete variable domain (other parts from reference TRBV11-3 and TRBJ1-2): EAGVVQSPRYKIIEKKQPVAFWCNPISGHNTLYWYLQNLGQGPELLIRYENEEAVDDSQLPKDRFSAERLKGVDSTLKIQPAELGDSAVYLCASSWQGAGYTFGSGTRLTVV.

V and J are TRBV29-1 and TRBJ1-1, with TRBD1 matching over 7 bases. This CDR3 region has 14 residues. After removal of 6 bases from V and 5 bases from J, the junction contained 12 bases not matched to a gene. The V gene's germline CDR1 is SQVTM and CDR2 ANQGSEA. For the CDR3, the DNA is TGCAGCGTCGCCCTAGGACAGGCGAGGACTGAAGCTTTCTTT. This gives the protein CSVALGQARTEAFF.

The chain couples TRBV28 to TRBJ1-5; D is perhaps TRBD1 (6 bases). V shed 3 bases and J shed 3 bases, with 9 bases lying between them. The germline V gene has CDR1 MDHEN and CDR2 SYDVKM. The CDR3 has 14 residues. The CDR3 loop is CASSFRGFNQPQHF. The CDR3 nucleotides are TGTGCCAGCAGTTTTAGGGGGTTCAATCAGCCCCAGCATTTT.

The genes are TRBV7-2 and TRBJ1-5, with TRBD1 matching 8 bases. Per germline, CDR1 SGHTA and CDR2 FQGNSA. The V gene end was trimmed by 5 bases and the J gene end by 3 bases; junction bases not matched to a gene: 3. The CDR3 totals 14 residues. As DNA, the CDR3 is TGTGCCAGCAGCCGGGGACAGGACAATCAGCCCCAGCATTTT. Its protein is CASSRGQDNQPQHF.

The chain employs TRBV6-4 and TRBJ2-1; 10 nucleotides match TRBD2. Unmatched junction bases numbered 2, after V lost 3 bases and J lost 3 bases. Germline CDR1 MRHNA, CDR2 SNTAGT. The CDR3 runs to 15 residues. The CDR3 sequence is CASSESGGDYNEQFF. CDR3 nucleotides: TGTGCCAGCAGTGAAAGCGGGGGGGACTACAATGAGCAGTTCTTC.

The chain is built from TRBV5-5 and TRBJ2-1; 7 bases agree with TRBD2. V trimming: 2 bases; J trimming: 2 bases; junction bases outside the gene matches: 7. The CDR3 has 16 amino acids. CDR1 and CDR2 from the germline V gene are SGHKS and YYEKEE (reference sequence). CDR3 DNA: TGTGCCAGCAGCTTATATCGCCTAGCGGCCTACAATGAGCAGTTCTTC. Amino acids: CASSLYRLAAYNEQFF.

J is TRBJ2-6 and V is TRBV5-4; D remains ambiguous. The CDR3 sequence is 12 residues long. With 1 base removed from V and 19 bases from J, the gap between germline ends came to 15 bases. Germline V lookup: CDR1 SGHNT, CDR2 YYREEE (reference sequence). The CDR3 loop reads CASSLSETDRTF. Here the CDR3 DNA reads TGTGCCAGCAGCTTGAGTGAAACAGATAGAACTTTC.

The rearrangement links TRBV5-1 to TRBJ2-1, with 8 bases lining up with TRBD2. From germline, CDR1 is SGHRS and CDR2 YFSETQ. J was trimmed by 6 bases and V by 3 bases; bases with no gene match: 8. The CDR3 is made up of 15 amino acids. CDR3 nucleotides: TGCGCCAGCAGCTCCCCGGGACTAGTAGCCAATGAGCAGTTCTTC. Translated: CASSSPGLVANEQFF.

The V call is TRBV27, the J call TRBJ1-6; weak D call: TRBD1 (6 bases). V was shortened by 3 bases and J by 7 bases, with 25 bases between the two germline ends. Germline assignment: CDR1 MNHEY and CDR2 SMNVEV (reference sequence). The CDR3 loop spans 19 amino acids. This CDR3 is CASSLGQRTGNRLNSPLHF. CDR3 sequence (DNA): TGTGCCAGCAGTTTGGGGCAGCGCACAGGGAACCGTTTGAATTCACCCCTCCACTTT.

V is TRBV7-6 and J is TRBJ1-6, with TRBD1 identical over 7 bases. Germline CDR1 reads SGHVS; CDR2 reads FNYEAQ. The CDR3 totals 16 residues. The trim removed 0 bases at V and 9 bases at J, leaving 8 bases unmatched. The CDR3 sequence is CASSLAIDRVVSPLHF. In nucleotides, the CDR3 is TGTGCCAGCAGCTTAGCGATCGACAGGGTGGTTTCACCCCTCCACTTT.

The chain employs TRBV9 and TRBJ1-1, with 8 bases lining up with TRBD1. Germline-derived CDR1 and CDR2 are SGDLS and YYNGEE. The CDR3 spans 13 residues. V dropped 3 bases and J dropped 7; count of bases not matched to a gene: 5. CDR3 sequence reads: CASSAGQGDEAFF. In DNA form, the CDR3 reads TGTGCCAGCAGCGCAGGACAGGGAGATGAAGCTTTCTTT.

The chain links TRBV2 to TRBJ2-3; 8 bases fit TRBD1. Losses at the gene ends were 6 bases for V and 9 bases for J; bases not matched to a gene: 11. Germline V CDR1 and CDR2: SNHLY, FYNNEI. There are 14 residues in the CDR3. The CDR3 nucleotides are TGTGCCAGCAGCGGGACAGGATACCCCGAGACGCAGTATTTT. Translating gives CASSGTGYPETQYF.

Only one count was recorded for this clone. Other nucleotide sequences from this sample produce the same CDR3. The chain combines TRBV5-1 with TRBJ1-1; 8 bases map to TRBD1. In germline, CDR1 is SGHRS, CDR2 YFSETQ. V lost 0 bases, J lost 1 base, and 2 bases stayed unmatched. This CDR3 contains 15 residues. The CDR3 DNA follows: TGCGCCAGCAGCTTGGCGGGACAGGCGAACACTGAAGCTTTCTTT. Protein: CASSLAGQANTEAFF.

The V and J genes are TRBV13 and TRBJ2-3; TRBD2 matches at 11 bases. This CDR3 is 18 amino acids long. Germline CDR1 PRHDT, CDR2 FYEKMQ (reference sequence). V lost 5 bases, J lost 4 bases, and 14 bases stayed unmatched. DNA for the CDR3: TGTGCCAGCAGCCTGGGACTAGCGGAGGAAACGTTGGCAGATACGCAGTATTTT. As protein: CASSLGLAEETLADTQYF.

The chain links TRBV7-3 to TRBJ2-7, with 11 bases lining up with TRBD2. V dropped 5 bases and J dropped 7; count of bases not matched to a gene: 7. Germline V gene sequence: CDR1 SGHTA, CDR2 FQGTGA. The CDR3 is 14 amino acids. The CDR3 protein is CASSPLAGAREQYF. The CDR3 bases are TGTGCCAGCAGCCCACTAGCGGGGGCTAGGGAGCAGTACTTC.

This clone was recorded a few times. Other DNA sequences in the sample encode the same CDR3. The genes are TRBV20-1 and TRBJ1-1; tentative D call: TRBD1 (6 bases). V lost 3 bases and J lost 1, with 12 bases in between. This CDR3 spans 14 amino acids. Germline V gene data show CDR1 as DFQATT and CDR2 as SNEGSKA (reference sequence). CDR3 residues: CSASGGLGNTEAFF. DNA for the CDR3: TGCAGTGCTAGTGGGGGGCTGGGGAACACTGAAGCTTTCTTT.

This rearrangement joins TRBV30 to TRBJ2-7, with D maybe TRBD1 (6 bases). The CDR3 runs 11 residues. V gave up 5 bases and J gave up 1 base, with 6 bases separating them. CDR1 is GTSNPN, CDR2 SVGIG, per germline (reference sequence). CDR3 in amino acids: CAWGQSYEQYF. The CDR3 DNA reads as TGTGCCTGGGGACAGTCCTACGAGCAGTACTTC.